These T cell receptor beta chains were read from a single sample in a study of cytomegalovirus exposure and HLA in healthy donors. Sequencing used immunoSEQ multiplex PCR; TCRdb keeps in-frame clones, though not all of them. The table lists around 130,000 clones, about 80% of them singletons. Sequenced input: PBMCs. All receptors derive from a man aged 35-49 years in good health and CMV-seronegative. CDR3s include the opening cysteine and the closing phenylalanine or tryptophan. The D gene is left open where the match is weak. Size values are once, few and many counts, or a class for expanded clones, and some rows have none.

>TRBJ2-7|-|11|-|TRBV27
CASWGGLEQYF
TGTGCCAGCTGGGGGGGGCTCGAGCAGTACTTC
>TRBJ2-1|TRBD2|15|-|TRBV5-1
CASSGAGTTENEQFF
TGCGCCAGCAGCGGCGCCGGGACTACAGAGAATGAGCAGTTCTTC
>TRBJ2-2|TRBD2|17|few|TRBV4-1
CASSHPASGGNTGELFF
TGCGCCAGCAGCCACCCGGCTAGCGGGGGGAACACCGGGGAGCTGTTTTTT
>TRBJ2-7|-|16|-|TRBV7-8
CASSSSWGGAAYEQYF
TGTGCCAGCAGCTCGTCCTGGGGGGGGGCCGCCTACGAGCAGTACTTC
>TRBJ2-2|-|15|-|TRBV6-5
CASSYRRGGTGELFF
TGTGCCAGCAGTTACAGGCGGGGAGGAACCGGGGAGCTGTTTTTT
>TRBJ2-5|TRBD1|14|few|TRBV29-1
CSVELGTGEETQYF
TGCAGCGTTGAGCTGGGGACAGGGGAAGAGACCCAGTACTTC
>TRBJ2-1|TRBD2|15|-|TRBV28
CASSLGASGYNEQFF
TGTGCCAGCAGCCTCGGCGCTAGCGGGTACAATGAGCAGTTCTTC
>TRBJ2-1|-|14|-|TRBV9
CASSLARSYNEQFF
TGTGCCAGCAGCCTGGCTAGATCCTACAATGAGCAGTTCTTC
>TRBJ2-5|TRBD2|15|-|TRBV2
CASSAAGGPRETQYF
TGTGCCAGCAGTGCAGCGGGGGGGCCGAGAGAGACCCAGTACTTC
>TRBJ2-7|-|14|-|TRBV6-4
CASSDKRHTYEQYF
TGTGCCAGCAGTGACAAGCGGCACACCTACGAGCAGTACTTC
>TRBJ2-7|TRBD1|16|-|TRBV29-1
CSVEARTGTGSYEQYF
TGCAGCGTTGAAGCGCGGACCGGGACAGGGTCCTACGAGCAGTACTTC
>TRBJ2-2|TRBD2|19|-|TRBV12-5
CASGLPQSGSFRNTGELFF
TGTGCTAGTGGTTTGCCCCAGAGCGGGAGCTTCAGGAACACCGGGGAGCTGTTTTTT
>TRBJ1-4|-|12|-|TRBV6-6
CASSHEREKLFF
TGTGCCAGCAGTCACGAAAGGGAGAAACTGTTTTTT
>TRBJ2-1|TRBD1|15|few|TRBV28
CASRYPQGGYNEQFF
TGTGCCAGCAGATATCCACAGGGGGGCTACAATGAGCAGTTCTTC
>TRBJ1-1|-|13|-|TRBV5-6
CASSLGGGTEAFF
TGTGCCAGCAGCTTGGGGGGAGGCACTGAAGCTTTCTTT
>TRBJ2-7|-|14|few|TRBV12-5
CASGVYSGQHEQYF
TGTGCTAGTGGTGTCTATTCGGGACAACACGAGCAGTACTTC
>TRBJ2-6|-|16|few|TRBV28
CASSRGTNSGANVLTF
TGTGCCAGCAGTAGGGGGACAAACTCTGGGGCCAACGTCCTGACTTTC
>TRBJ1-1|TRBD1|13|-|TRBV30
CAWTQGARTEAFF
TGTGCCTGGACCCAGGGGGCGAGGACTGAAGCTTTCTTT
>TRBJ2-3|-|17|-|TRBV18
CASSPQRKVAGTDTQYF
TGTGCCAGCTCACCTCAAAGGAAGGTAGCCGGAACAGATACGCAGTATTTT
>TRBJ1-6|TRBD1|16|-|TRBV27
CASSPIGTGVNSPLHF
TGTGCCAGCAGTCCTATAGGGACAGGGGTCAATTCACCCCTCCACTTT
>TRBJ2-7|TRBD1|13|-|TRBV2
CASSEDRGYEQYF
TGTGCCAGCAGTGAAGACAGGGGCTACGAGCAGTACTTC
>TRBJ2-5|TRBD2|15|few|TRBV4-3
CASSPERGPQETQYF
TGCGCCAGCAGCCCTGAGCGGGGGCCTCAAGAGACCCAGTACTTC
>TRBJ2-2|-|17|-|TRBV4-1
CASSQDRFTGEDGELFF
TGCGCCAGCAGCCAAGATCGTTTCACAGGGGAGGACGGGGAGCTGTTTTTT
>TRBJ1-1|TRBD1|16|-|TRBV27
CASSFRGQGMNTEAFF
TGTGCCAGCAGTTTCCGCGGACAGGGAATGAACACTGAAGCTTTCTTT
>TRBJ2-2|-|15|few|TRBV2
CASSESSANTGELFF
TGTGCCAGCAGTGAATCGTCGGCGAACACCGGGGAGCTGTTTTTT
>TRBJ1-2|TRBD1|11|-|TRBV6-4
CATKQGDGYTF
TGTGCCACCAAGCAGGGGGATGGCTACACCTTC
>TRBJ2-3|-|16|few|TRBV5-1
CASSLVWRGLTDTQYF
TGCGCCAGCAGCTTGGTTTGGAGGGGGCTAACAGATACGCAGTATTTT
>TRBJ1-6|-|13|-|TRBV14
CASSRQYNSPLHF
TGTGCCAGCAGCCGACAGTATAATTCACCCCTCCACTTT
>TRBJ1-1|TRBD1|14|-|TRBV7-8
CASSMDRSYTEAFF
TGTGCCAGCAGCATGGACAGGTCCTACACTGAAGCTTTCTTT
>TRBJ2-1|TRBD2|14|-|TRBV28
CASRPGLGVGEQFF
TGTGCCAGCAGACCGGGACTAGGGGTGGGGGAGCAGTTCTTC
>TRBJ2-1|-|13|-|TRBV29-1
CSATGTQNYEQFF
TGCAGCGCCACCGGGACTCAGAACTATGAGCAGTTCTTC
>TRBJ2-1|-|15|-|TRBV11-3
CASSFPWLPYNEQFF
TGTGCCAGCAGCTTCCCCTGGCTCCCCTACAATGAGCAGTTCTTC